This T cell receptor (beta chain) comes out of a study of Graves' ophthalmopathy and Graves' hyperthyroidism. Amplified TCR beta CDR3 regions were obtained using RNA transcripts as template. RT-PCR with HTBI primers came first, then second-round multiplex PCR. Using its own MiXCR run on the multiplex PCR reads, TCRdb lists one record per CDR3 protein. Among 600,000 to 950,000 distinct CDR3 sequences listed, 35% to 50% were seen once. Overall study findings and caveats: A majority of expanded thyroid clonotypes exceeding 0.001 frequency were likewise present in blood.

This clonotype was seen a handful of times. The antigen is undetermined. For donors with ophthalmopathy, the disease showed moderate-to-severe activity, reached CAS ≥3 and NOSPECS ≥4, and had lasted under 3 months. PBMCs were obtained from roughly 9.9 ml of fresh peripheral blood. CDR3 size: 14 residues. CDR1 DFQATT and CDR2 SNEGSKA come from the germline V gene (reference sequence). V shed 0 bases, J shed 7 bases, and the junction held 5 bases outside the gene matches. The chain joins TRBV20-1 to TRBJ2-2, with 7 nucleotides matching TRBD2. The TCR originated in an adult man with Graves' ophthalmopathy. The sequencing sample was made of peripheral blood. The CDR3 DNA follows: TGCAGTGCTAGAGATGGACTAGGCGGCGGGGAGCTGTTTTTT. Translating it yields CSARDGLGGGELFF.